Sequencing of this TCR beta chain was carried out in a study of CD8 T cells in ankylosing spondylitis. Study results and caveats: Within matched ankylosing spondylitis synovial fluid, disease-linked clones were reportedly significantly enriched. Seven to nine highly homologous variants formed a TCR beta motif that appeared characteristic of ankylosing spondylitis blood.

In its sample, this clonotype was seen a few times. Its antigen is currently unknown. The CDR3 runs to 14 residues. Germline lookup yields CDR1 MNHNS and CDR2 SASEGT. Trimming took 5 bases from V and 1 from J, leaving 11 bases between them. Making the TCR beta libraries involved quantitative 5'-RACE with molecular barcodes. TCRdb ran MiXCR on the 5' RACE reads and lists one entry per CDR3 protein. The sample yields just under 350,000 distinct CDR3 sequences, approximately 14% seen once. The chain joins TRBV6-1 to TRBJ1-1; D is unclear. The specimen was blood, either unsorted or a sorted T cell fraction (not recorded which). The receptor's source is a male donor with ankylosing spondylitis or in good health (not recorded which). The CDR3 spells CASSRLGRNTEAFF. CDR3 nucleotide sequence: TGTGCCAGCAGTCGCCTGGGGAGGAACACTGAAGCTTTCTTT.